The T cell receptor beta chain described here comes from a study of blood T cells in healthy people across ages. Each donor supplied ten milliliters of peripheral blood. Remarks on this clonotype: The antigen is undetermined. One end of the junction fails to match germline, which may point to a read error.

The second PCR ran about 6 to 12 cycles with a sample-barcoded 5' primer and J-beta primers. TCRdb re-called the 5' RACE reads with MiXCR, one entry per CDR3 protein. The sample contains 1 million to 1.2 million distinct CDR3 sequences, approximately 38% of which appear only once. Regarding the study as a whole: Total diversity from one million sequenced T cells was likely underestimated. Naive T cell percentage strongly correlated with TCR beta diversity.

The CDR3 has 14 amino acids. Germline assignment: CDR1 LNHDA and CDR2 SQIVND (reference sequence). The sequence came from a young man in good health. The sample taken for sequencing was blood. The chain recombines TRBV19 with TRBJ1-5; weak D call: TRBD1 (6 bases). CDR3 in DNA: TGTGCCAGTAGTGTTCGGGACACCGACGGGCCCCGGCATTTT. As protein: CASSVRDTDGPRHF.